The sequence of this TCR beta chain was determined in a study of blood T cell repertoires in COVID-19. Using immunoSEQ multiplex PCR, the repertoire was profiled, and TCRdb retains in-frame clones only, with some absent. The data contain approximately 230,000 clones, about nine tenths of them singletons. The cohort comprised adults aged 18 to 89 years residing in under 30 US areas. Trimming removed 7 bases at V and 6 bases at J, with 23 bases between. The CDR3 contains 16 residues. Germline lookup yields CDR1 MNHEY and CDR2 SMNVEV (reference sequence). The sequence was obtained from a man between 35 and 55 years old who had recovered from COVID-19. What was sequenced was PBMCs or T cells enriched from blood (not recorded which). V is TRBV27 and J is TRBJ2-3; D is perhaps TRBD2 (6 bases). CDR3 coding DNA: TGTGCCAGCAAACGCGGCCCGGGACTCGGGGCGGATACGCAGTATTTT. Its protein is CASKRGPGLGADTQYF.